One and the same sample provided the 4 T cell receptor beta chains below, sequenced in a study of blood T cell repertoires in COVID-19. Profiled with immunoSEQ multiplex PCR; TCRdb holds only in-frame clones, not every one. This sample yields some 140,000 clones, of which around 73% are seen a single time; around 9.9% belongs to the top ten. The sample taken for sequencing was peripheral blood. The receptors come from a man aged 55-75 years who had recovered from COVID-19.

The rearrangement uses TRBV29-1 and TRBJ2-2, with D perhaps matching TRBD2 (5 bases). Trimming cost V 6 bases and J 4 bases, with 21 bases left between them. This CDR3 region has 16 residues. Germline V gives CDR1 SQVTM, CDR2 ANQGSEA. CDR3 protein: CSVRTGSRTVTGELFF. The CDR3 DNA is TGCAGCGTGAGGACGGGCTCCCGGACTGTCACCGGGGAGCTGTTTTTT.

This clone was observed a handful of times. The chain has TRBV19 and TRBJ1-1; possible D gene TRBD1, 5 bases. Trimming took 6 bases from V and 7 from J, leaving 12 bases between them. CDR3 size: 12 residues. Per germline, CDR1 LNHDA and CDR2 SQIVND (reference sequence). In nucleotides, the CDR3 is TGTGCCAGTAGAGATAGGGGCGGTGAAGCTTTCTTT. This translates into CASRDRGGEAFF.

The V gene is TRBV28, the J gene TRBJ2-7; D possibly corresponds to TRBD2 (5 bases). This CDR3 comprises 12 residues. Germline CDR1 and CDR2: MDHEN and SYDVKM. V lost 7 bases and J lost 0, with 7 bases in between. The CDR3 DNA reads TGTGCCAGCACCGGGGACTCCTACGAGCAGTACTTC. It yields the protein CASTGDSYEQYF.

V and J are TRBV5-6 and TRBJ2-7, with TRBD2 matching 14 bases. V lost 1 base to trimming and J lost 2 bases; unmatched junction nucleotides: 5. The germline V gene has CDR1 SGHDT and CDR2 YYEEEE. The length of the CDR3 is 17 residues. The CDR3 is CASSLKGTSGGTYEQYF. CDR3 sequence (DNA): TGTGCCAGCAGCTTGAAGGGGACTAGCGGGGGAACCTACGAGCAGTACTTC.